A selection of T cell receptor beta chains follows, all from one sample in a study of blood T cell repertoires in COVID-19. Sequencing used immunoSEQ multiplex PCR; TCRdb keeps in-frame clones, though not all of them. The sample lists 150,000 to 200,000 clones; roughly four fifths were seen once. The sequencing input was peripheral blood. All receptors derive from a man between 65 and 85 years old with active or convalescent COVID-19. Each CDR3 is given with its conserved first and last residue. A D gene is named only where the DNA matches it firmly. Size is omitted from some rows. Given values are once, few, many or a class for expanded clones.

d_call clone_size j_call v_call cdr3_aa cdr3_nt
TRBD2 . TRBJ2-1 TRBV18 CASSQLAGPYNEQFF TGTGCCAGCTCACAACTAGCGGGGCCCTACAATGAGCAGTTCTTC
. . TRBJ1-2 TRBV5-1 CASTLGAGETNYGYTF TGCGCCAGCACCTTGGGGGCAGGGGAAACTAACTATGGCTACACCTTC
TRBD2 once TRBJ2-1 TRBV29-1 CSANGGWDYNEQFF TGCAGCGCCAACGGGGGGTGGGACTACAATGAGCAGTTCTTC
. many TRBJ1-1 TRBV6-2/TRBV6-3 CASSYSVENTEAFF TGTGCCAGCAGTTACTCGGTAGAGAACACTGAAGCTTTCTTT
TRBD1 . TRBJ1-6 TRBV28 CASSSRDRGRWPYNSPLHF TGTGCCAGCAGCTCCCGGGACAGGGGCCGCTGGCCCTATAATTCACCCCTCCACTTT
. . TRBJ1-1 TRBV9 CASSVEAGLNTEAFF TGTGCCAGCAGCGTAGAGGCAGGATTGAACACTGAAGCTTTCTTT
. . TRBJ1-2 TRBV19 CASSIAGLSGYTF TGTGCCAGTAGTATAGCAGGGCTGAGCGGCTACACCTTC
. . TRBJ2-3 TRBV24-1 CATSVARPSTDTQYF TGTGCCACCAGTGTGGCTAGACCCAGCACAGATACGCAGTATTTT
. . TRBJ2-1 TRBV7-7 CASSFGLYNEQFF TGTGCTAGCAGCTTCGGGTTATACAATGAGCAGTTCTTC
. . TRBJ2-1 TRBV11-2 CASSQRGTNLYNEQFF TGTGCCAGCAGCCAGAGGGGGACAAACCTTTACAATGAGCAGTTCTTC
TRBD1 . TRBJ2-7 TRBV6-2/TRBV6-3 CASSQDRGYEQYF TGTGCCAGCAGCCAGGACAGGGGCTACGAGCAGTACTTC
TRBD1 few TRBJ1-2 TRBV30 CAWSPGTGIGYTF TGTGCCTGGAGTCCCGGGACAGGGATCGGCTACACCTTC
TRBD1 . TRBJ2-3 TRBV5-1 CASSQNRGLTDTQYF TGCGCCAGCAGCCAAAACAGGGGTTTAACAGATACGCAGTATTTT
. once TRBJ2-5 TRBV3-1/TRBV3-2 CASNYRVQETQYF TGTGCCAGCAATTACAGGGTTCAAGAGACCCAGTACTTC
. . TRBJ2-3 TRBV19 CASSETSTDTQYF TGTGCCAGTAGTGAGACTAGCACAGATACGCAGTATTTT
TRBD1 . TRBJ1-1 TRBV30 CAWSLTFVGQAEAFF TGTGCCTGGAGTCTAACATTCGTCGGACAGGCTGAAGCTTTCTTT
TRBD2 . TRBJ2-7 TRBV7-2 CASSLASAGGLYEQYF TGTGCCAGCAGCTTAGCGTCAGCGGGAGGCTTGTACGAGCAGTACTTC
TRBD1 . TRBJ2-7 TRBV5-6 CASNLRQGLAYEQYF TGTGCCAGCAACCTCCGACAGGGCCTCGCCTACGAGCAGTACTTC
. . TRBJ1-2 TRBV20-1 CSATPGYTF TGCAGTGCTACCCCAGGTTACACCTTC
. . TRBJ1-3 TRBV5-1 CASSSDTRVDTIYF TGCGCCAGCAGCTCGGACACAAGGGTGGACACCATATATTTT
TRBD2 . TRBJ2-3 TRBV9 CASSVASGRGHDTQYF TGTGCCAGCAGCGTGGCTAGCGGGAGGGGACATGATACGCAGTATTTT
. . TRBJ1-1 TRBV6-5 CASGDRHTEAFF TGTGCCAGCGGCGACAGACACACTGAAGCTTTCTTT
TRBD1 . TRBJ1-1 TRBV18 CASSKTGERTEAFF TGTGCCAGCTCAAAAACAGGGGAGAGGACTGAAGCTTTCTTT
TRBD2 . TRBJ2-1 TRBV6-2/TRBV6-3 CASSYSREGSYNEQFF TGTGCCAGCAGTTACAGCCGGGAGGGATCCTACAATGAGCAGTTCTTC
. few TRBJ1-2 TRBV2 CASLALGGPYGYTF TGTGCCAGCCTCGCCCTGGGGGGTCCCTATGGCTACACCTTC
. . TRBJ1-1 TRBV18 CASSPGGWNTEAFF TGTGCCAGCTCACCAGGAGGGTGGAACACTGAAGCTTTCTTT
. few TRBJ2-3 TRBV27 CASSLVDPSTDTQYF TGTGCCAGCAGTTTGGTAGATCCGAGCACAGATACGCAGTATTTT
. . TRBJ2-6 TRBV7-2 CASSLVVPGANVLTF TGTGCCAGCAGCTTGGTAGTCCCTGGGGCCAACGTCCTGACTTTC
. . TRBJ1-3 TRBV28 CASSLGGVPGGNTIYF TGTGCCAGCAGTTTAGGGGGGGTACCGGGAGGAAACACCATATATTTT
TRBD2 . TRBJ2-5 TRBV5-1 CASSTLAGAQETQYF TGCGCCAGCAGCACCCTAGCGGGGGCCCAAGAGACCCAGTACTTC
TRBD1 . TRBJ2-5 TRBV5-1 CASSFPGTGQETQYF TGCGCCAGCAGCTTCCCAGGGACAGGGCAAGAGACCCAGTACTTC
TRBD1 . TRBJ1-2 TRBV19 CASSMPGQVRDGYTF TGTGCCAGTAGTATGCCGGGACAGGTTCGAGATGGCTACACCTTC
. . TRBJ1-5 TRBV28 CASSLTGSNQPQHF TGTGCCAGCAGCTTGACAGGTAGCAATCAGCCCCAGCATTTT
. . TRBJ2-7 TRBV19 CASSIDGGLEQYF TGTGCCAGTAGTATAGACGGGGGACTGGAGCAGTACTTC
TRBD1 . TRBJ1-1 TRBV18 CASPPKTGLNTEAFF TGTGCCAGCCCCCCTAAGACAGGGCTGAACACTGAAGCTTTCTTT
. . TRBJ1-6 TRBV5-1 CASSLTGGSPLHF TGCGCCAGCAGCTTGACAGGAGGGTCACCCCTCCACTTT
TRBD2 . TRBJ2-2 TRBV7-6 CASSRSSGGSSGELFF TGTGCCAGCAGCCGAAGTAGCGGGGGCTCGAGCGGGGAGCTGTTTTTT
TRBD1 . TRBJ1-4 TRBV5-6 CASRVQGPGATNEKLFF TGTGCCAGCAGGGTACAGGGGCCCGGCGCAACTAATGAAAAACTGTTTTTT
TRBD1 . TRBJ2-6 TRBV7-9 CASSTHRGPGANVLTF TGTGCCAGCAGCACCCACAGGGGGCCTGGGGCCAACGTCCTGACTTTC
TRBD2 . TRBJ2-2 TRBV9 CASSVGSGGAWNTGELFF TGTGCCAGCAGCGTTGGGAGCGGGGGGGCCTGGAACACCGGGGAGCTGTTTTTT
TRBD1 . TRBJ2-5 TRBV7-8 CASSLLTGSRETQYF TGTGCCAGCAGCTTACTGACAGGGTCTCGGGAGACCCAGTACTTC
TRBD2 . TRBJ2-5 TRBV6-5 CASTGRDLGETQYF TGTGCCAGCACGGGGAGGGACCTAGGAGAGACCCAGTACTTC
. . TRBJ1-2 TRBV6-1 CASSELIAAAGGYTF TGTGCCAGCAGTGAACTAATCGCGGCAGCGGGGGGCTACACCTTC
TRBD1 . TRBJ1-1 TRBV9 CASSTGQGLMNTEAFF TGTGCCAGCAGCACCGGACAGGGCCTAATGAACACTGAAGCTTTCTTT
. . TRBJ1-2 TRBV5-4 CASSLATGFQNYGYTF TGTGCCAGCAGCCTCGCTACAGGGTTTCAGAACTATGGCTACACCTTC
. . TRBJ2-5 TRBV9 CASSSSRGRETQYF TGTGCCAGCAGCTCCAGCCGGGGTCGGGAGACCCAGTACTTC
. . TRBJ2-1 TRBV9 CASSSRSRLDSEQFF TGTGCCAGCAGCTCCCGATCTAGGCTCGACAGTGAGCAGTTCTTC
. . TRBJ1-2 TRBV5-6 CASSFQLGGAHTF TGTGCCAGCAGCTTCCAATTGGGGGGGGCACACACCTTC
. once TRBJ2-7 TRBV10-3 CAISEMSWRGPASYEQYF TGTGCCATCAGTGAGATGAGTTGGAGGGGACCCGCCTCCTACGAGCAGTACTTC
TRBD1 . TRBJ1-4 TRBV5-8 CASSLASGTVRLNEKLFF TGTGCCAGCAGCTTGGCCTCTGGGACAGTGCGTCTTAATGAAAAACTGTTTTTT
. . TRBJ1-2 TRBV6-2/TRBV6-3 CASSQLLAAANYGYTF TGTGCCAGCAGTCAACTCTTAGCTGCCGCTAACTATGGCTACACCTTC
. few TRBJ2-2 TRBV6-5 CASSYSTRWGGGELFF TGTGCCAGCAGTTACTCGACGCGGTGGGGCGGCGGGGAGCTGTTTTTT
. . TRBJ1-1 TRBV9 CASSVRGAGEKAFF TGTGCCAGCAGCGTTAGGGGAGCGGGGGAGAAAGCTTTCTTT
TRBD1 . TRBJ1-6 TRBV6-5 CASSPRTGGISPLHF TGTGCCAGCAGTCCTCGGACAGGGGGTATTTCACCCCTCCACTTT
. . TRBJ1-4 TRBV5-1 CASSLGQENEKLFF TGCGCCAGCAGCTTGGGACAGGAGAATGAAAAACTGTTTTTT
TRBD2 . TRBJ2-1 TRBV28 CASSGPGGVRNEQFF TGTGCCAGCAGCGGACCGGGAGGGGTGAGGAATGAGCAGTTCTTC
. . TRBJ2-7 TRBV7-9 CASSLVGGSKGSYEQYF TGTGCCAGCAGCTTAGTAGGAGGGAGTAAGGGCTCCTACGAGCAGTACTTC
. . TRBJ2-1 TRBV3-1/TRBV3-2 CASSPSGNEQFF TGTGCCAGCAGCCCATCAGGCAATGAGCAGTTCTTC